This TCR beta chain was obtained from a study of tumor-infiltrating lymphocytes in localized non-small cell lung cancer. Study-level results: IM1 and IM2 tumors showed no difference in T-cell fraction. Compared with uninvolved lung, tumors showed higher T cell infiltration by TCRbeta sequencing.

This clone appeared a few times. Its antigen remains unknown. Germline lookup yields CDR1 SQVTM and CDR2 ANQGSEA. The CDR3 runs to 14 residues. J was trimmed by 0 bases and V by 6 bases; bases with no gene match: 4. Here immunoSEQ multiplex PCR was the method, and the copy in TCRdb shows in-frame clones only, minus some. The sample consists of 9,000 to 10,000 clones, about 78% of them appearing once. The TCR comes from a human donor with non-small cell lung cancer. The rearrangement links TRBV29-1 to TRBJ1-3; 8 bases are shared with TRBD1. Sequenced: lung tumor tissue. CDR3 sequence (DNA): TGCAGCGTCTGGACAGGGAGCTCTGGAAACACCATATATTTT. It yields the protein CSVWTGSSGNTIYF.